The entry that follows covers one T cell receptor beta chain sequence. Its antigen is still unknown. The authors made TCR beta libraries by quantitative 5'-RACE with molecular barcodes. MiXCR, run by TCRdb on the 5' RACE reads, gives a single entry per CDR3 protein. This sample has around 480,000 distinct CDR3 sequences, with roughly 18% found just once. Germline lookup yields CDR1 SGHVS and CDR2 FNYEAQ. V lost 1 base to trimming and J lost 5 bases, with 14 bases between them. The CDR3 totals 15 residues. The record originates from a study of CD8 T cells in ankylosing spondylitis. Study-wide points: As reported, disease-linked clones showed significant enrichment in matched ankylosing spondylitis synovial fluid. Reactive arthritis synovial fluid and blood were previously reported to contain some motif variants. Seemingly characteristic of ankylosing spondylitis blood was a TCR beta motif consisting of about 8 highly homologous variants. CD8+ cells made up the disease-linked clones, which were relatively rare in peripheral blood.

The sequencing input was blood, either unsorted or a sorted T cell fraction (not recorded which). The sequence was collected from a male donor with ankylosing spondylitis. The V gene is TRBV7-6, the J gene TRBJ1-1, with D possibly being TRBD1 (5 bases). This chain's CDR3 is CASSLGWDGSTEAFF. The CDR3, as DNA: TGTGCCAGCAGCTTAGGGTGGGACGGGTCGACTGAAGCTTTCTTT.